This entry describes one T cell receptor beta chain. The antigen is unknown. V gave up 1 base and J gave up 12 bases, with 25 bases separating them. This CDR3 is built from 17 residues. CDR1 is KGHSH, CDR2 LQKENI, per germline. Profiling relied on immunoSEQ multiplex PCR, and the TCRdb table lists in-frame clones only, not all of them. The table records approximately 1,500,000 clones, 95% to 99% of them present only once. The entry originates in a study of shared clonotypes between healthy human individuals. Study details: There were three CD4 naive, three CD4 memory, two CD8 naive and one CD8 memory plates per donor. Findings of the study overall: Compared with memory subsets, naive subsets generally had larger estimated richness.

The specimen was naive CD4+ T cells sorted from blood. Subset meaning: CD45RA+ positively selected. This sequence originates from a man aged 25-45 years in good health. V gene TRBV18 combines with J gene TRBJ2-1; D might be TRBD2 (5 bases). CDR3 DNA: TGTGCCAGCTCACCACTCGATTCGACCAGCCTTCTCCGGGGGCAGTTCTTC. It yields the protein CASSPLDSTSLLRGQFF.